Below, 28 T cell receptor beta chains from the same sample are listed, as sequenced in a study of memory CD4+ T cells and cytomegalovirus serostatus. Profiling relied on immunoSEQ multiplex PCR, and the TCRdb table lists in-frame clones only, not all of them. The sample includes about 57,000 clones, around 85% of them seen just once. The sort gate was single viable CD3+CD4+CD8-CD45RO+ cells for memory CD4+ T cells. Sequencing used memory CD4+ T cells from blood. The receptors were sampled from an adult in good health and CMV-seronegative.

The chain has TRBV9 and TRBJ2-3, with D unclear. V gave up 0 bases and J gave up 1 base, with 9 bases separating them. The CDR3 covers 15 residues. Germline V CDR1 and CDR2: SGDLS, YYNGEE. Written as DNA, the CDR3 is TGTGCCAGCAGCGTAGACCCAGGCGGCACAGATACGCAGTATTTT. Translating it yields CASSVDPGGTDTQYF.

The chain couples TRBV6-4 to TRBJ2-3; TRBD2 matches at 14 bases. Germline CDR1 reads MRHNA; CDR2 reads SNTAGT. The CDR3 has 18 amino acids. The junction had 6 bases not matched to a gene; V was cut back by 2 bases and J by 2 bases. This CDR3 is CASSDPGLAGEPTDTQYF. The CDR3 DNA reads TGTGCCAGCAGTGACCCGGGACTAGCGGGGGAACCCACAGATACGCAGTATTTT.

V usage is TRBV6-6 and J usage is TRBJ1-6; D may be TRBD1 (6 bases). V was shortened by 6 bases and J by 7 bases, with 16 bases between the two germline ends. Germline CDR1 is MNHNY and CDR2 is SVGAGI (reference sequence). This CDR3 is built from 15 residues. In DNA form, the CDR3 reads TGTGCCAGCAGGAGACAGGAATTCATAAATTCACCCCTCCACTTT. Protein product: CASRRQEFINSPLHF.

This clone was counted only a few times. The chain links TRBV5-5 to TRBJ1-5; 9 bases are shared with TRBD1. The CDR3 totals 15 residues. Germline V gene sequence: CDR1 SGHKS, CDR2 YYEKEE (reference sequence). V shed 4 bases and J 3 bases; nucleotides not matched to a gene: 5. CDR3 nucleotide sequence: TGTGCCAGCAGCCCCGGGACAGGGAACAATCAGCCCCAGCATTTT. Translation gives CASSPGTGNNQPQHF.

The chain joins TRBV5-6 to TRBJ1-4; unclear D gene. Germline V gives CDR1 SGHDT, CDR2 YYEEEE. The CDR3 runs 15 residues. V was shortened by 4 bases and J by 7 bases, with 17 bases between the two germline ends. The CDR3, as DNA: TGTGCCAGCAGCCAAACCGGGATCCCTGGTGAAAAACTGTTTTTT. It codes for CASSQTGIPGEKLFF.

V usage is TRBV9 and J usage is TRBJ2-1, with D perhaps given as TRBD1 or TRBD2 (5 bases each). The germline V and J ends were trimmed by 4 bases and 9 bases, with 20 bases remaining between them. Germline lookup yields CDR1 SGDLS and CDR2 YYNGEE. There are 15 residues in the CDR3. The CDR3 sequence is CASSTGALQVSEQFF. CDR3 DNA: TGTGCCAGCAGCACCGGGGCGTTACAGGTATCTGAGCAGTTCTTC.

The rearrangement links TRBV27 to TRBJ2-1; TRBD2 agrees at 9 bases. Germline V gene sequence: CDR1 MNHEY, CDR2 SMNVEV (reference sequence). CDR3 length: 13 amino acids. Germline trimming cut 10 bases from V and 15 bases from J; bases unmatched to any gene: 16. CDR3 sequence: CATWRAASGNWFF. As DNA, the CDR3 is TGTGCCACCTGGCGGGCCGCTAGCGGGAATTGGTTCTTC.

The chain has TRBV6-1 and TRBJ2-3; D is tentatively TRBD1 or TRBD2 (5 bases each). CDR3 size: 13 residues. Trimming shortened V by 5 bases and J by 2 bases, and 8 bases separated the two germline ends. Per germline, CDR1 MNHNS and CDR2 SASEGT. CDR3 in amino acids: CASSWDPTDTQYF. The DNA for the CDR3 is TGTGCCAGCAGTTGGGACCCCACAGATACGCAGTATTTT.

The chain joins TRBV27 to TRBJ2-2; a possible D gene is TRBD2 (5 bases). This CDR3 is built from 16 residues. The germline V gene has CDR1 MNHEY and CDR2 SMNVEV (reference sequence). V was cut by 5 bases and J by 3 bases, with 16 bases left in between. This chain's CDR3 is CASSLLSDYYTGELFF. As DNA, the CDR3 is TGTGCCAGCAGTCTCCTCTCAGACTATTACACCGGGGAGCTGTTTTTT.

V and J are TRBV11-1 and TRBJ2-7; D is uncertain. The CDR3 has 15 amino acids. Germline CDR1 is SGHAT and CDR2 is FQDESV (reference sequence). The V and J ends lost 4 bases and 2 bases respectively, with 15 bases between them. CDR3 nucleotide sequence: TGTGCCAGCAGCTCAGCAAGGAAATACACCTACGAGCAGTACTTC. Protein: CASSSARKYTYEQYF.

J is TRBJ2-7 and V is TRBV5-1, with 8 bases fitting TRBD2. The CDR3 contains 15 residues. Germline lookup yields CDR1 SGHRS and CDR2 YFSETQ. V gave up 4 bases and J gave up 4 bases; unmatched junction bases: 10. For the CDR3, the DNA is TGCGCCAGCAGCCCGGGGGGGGCCCTTCCTTACGAGCAGTACTTC. This gives the protein CASSPGGALPYEQYF.

This clone was counted only a few times. The V call is TRBV6-1, the J call TRBJ1-4; D unresolved. Germline CDR1 MNHNS, CDR2 SASEGT. Trimming pared 7 bases from V and 7 bases from J, leaving 19 bases between. This CDR3 is built from 15 residues. CDR3 amino acids: CASKPPGASFEKLFF. CDR3 sequence (DNA): TGTGCCAGCAAGCCCCCCGGAGCTTCGTTTGAAAAACTGTTTTTT.

The V and J genes are TRBV6-1 and TRBJ2-5, with D perhaps TRBD1 or TRBD2 (5 bases each). V was trimmed by 7 bases and J by 5 bases, leaving 20 bases between them. CDR3 length equals 15 residues. Germline loops: CDR1 MNHNS, CDR2 SASEGT. For the CDR3, the DNA is TGTGCCAGCACCCAAGACGGGGCCTCCCACGAGACCCAGTACTTC. Residues: CASTQDGASHETQYF.

The chain recombines TRBV12-5 with TRBJ2-7; tentative D call: TRBD2 (5 bases). Trimming took off 0 bases at V and 4 bases at J, with 22 bases between the two ends. The CDR3 totals 18 residues. Looked up from germline, CDR1 is LGHNT and CDR2 is FRNRAP. CDR3 amino acids: CASGLVGRTGASRYEQYF. CDR3 sequence (DNA): TGTGCTAGTGGTTTGGTGGGAAGGACGGGTGCTAGCAGGTACGAGCAGTACTTC. The whole variable domain, filled in from reference TRBV12-5 and TRBJ2-7, reads DARVTQTPRHKVTEMGQEVTMRCQPILGHNTVFWYRQTMMQGLELLAYFRNRAPLDDSGMPKDRFSAEMPDATLATLKIQPSEPRDSAVYFCASGLVGRTGASRYEQYFGPGTRLTVT.

The CDR3 DNA reads as TGTGCCAGCAGTCCCAGGGTGAGCAATCAGCCCCAGCATTTT. Residues: CASSPRVSNQPQHF. This chain links TRBV6-1 with TRBJ1-5, with D perhaps matching TRBD1 (5 bases). V was cut by 5 bases and J by 1 base, with 9 bases left in between. Germline V gene lookup returns CDR1 MNHNS and CDR2 SASEGT. The CDR3 sequence is 14 residues long.

The J gene is TRBJ2-5, the V gene TRBV7-2; no definite D call. There are 11 residues in the CDR3. V was cut by 2 bases and J by 3 bases, with 1 base left in between. Germline V gene lookup returns CDR1 SGHTA and CDR2 FQGNSA. CDR3 nucleotides: TGTGCCAGCAGCTTAAAAGAGACCCAGTACTTC. It yields the protein CASSLKETQYF. Full variable domain (missing parts from reference TRBV7-2 and TRBJ2-5): GAGVSQSPSNKVTEKGKDVELRCDPISGHTALYWYRQSLGQGLEFLIYFQGNSAPDKSGLPSDRFSAERTGGSVSTLTIQRTQQEDSAVYLCASSLKETQYFGPGTRLLVL.

The gene calls are TRBV7-9 and TRBJ1-3, with a tentative D call TRBD1 (5 bases). The CDR3 sequence is 15 residues long. Germline assignment: CDR1 SEHNR and CDR2 FQNEAQ (reference sequence). Trimming stripped 1 base from V and 0 bases from J, with 7 bases between. CDR3 nucleotide sequence: TGTGCCAGCAGCTTAGGAGGGGCCTCTGGAAACACCATATATTTT. It yields the protein CASSLGGASGNTIYF.

In DNA, the CDR3 is TGCGCCAGCAGCCCGGTACCAGGGGCCGTTTACGAGCAGTACTTC. Translation gives CASSPVPGAVYEQYF. The rearrangement links TRBV5-1 to TRBJ2-7; possible D gene TRBD1, 6 bases. CDR1 is SGHRS, CDR2 YFSETQ, per germline. The length of the CDR3 is 15 residues. V was clipped by 4 bases and J by 4 bases, with 18 bases between them.

The chain is built from TRBV5-1 and TRBJ2-5; D possibly corresponds to TRBD1 (5 bases). The CDR3 is 13 amino acids. Germline V lookup: CDR1 SGHRS, CDR2 YFSETQ. V dropped 4 bases and J dropped 1 base, with 8 bases sitting between them. For the CDR3, the DNA is TGCGCCAGCAGCACGGACACCCAAGAGACCCAGTACTTC. This encodes CASSTDTQETQYF. Full variable domain (outside the CDR3, taken from reference TRBV5-1 and TRBJ2-5): KAGVTQTPRYLIKTRGQQVTLSCSPISGHRSVSWYQQTPGQGLQFLFEYFSETQRNKGNFPGRFSGRQFSNSRSEMNVSTLELGDSALYLCASSTDTQETQYFGPGTRLLVL.

The V and J genes are TRBV5-1 and TRBJ2-1; 13 bases map to TRBD2. This CDR3 spans 15 amino acids. The trim removed 4 bases at V and 9 bases at J, leaving 7 bases unmatched. CDR1 and CDR2 from the germline V gene are SGHRS and YFSETQ. CDR3 nucleotide sequence: TGCGCCAGCAGCCAGGGACTAGCGGGACCCGGTGAGCAGTTCTTC. Its translation: CASSQGLAGPGEQFF.

In its sample, this clone was seen a few times. This chain links TRBV7-8 with TRBJ2-7; 8 positions match TRBD1. The CDR3 runs to 15 residues. Germline values: CDR1 SGHVS, CDR2 FQNEAQ. With V trimmed by 3 bases and J by 2 bases, 6 bases remained unmatched. The CDR3 DNA is TGTGCCAGCAGCTTTGGACAGGGCCTTACCTACGAGCAGTACTTC. It is translated as CASSFGQGLTYEQYF. The full variable domain, its missing parts supplied by reference TRBV7-8 and TRBJ2-7, is GAGVSQSPRYKVAKRGQDVALRCDPISGHVSLFWYQQALGQGPEFLTYFQNEAQLDKSGLPSDRFFAERPEGSVSTLKIQRTQQEDSAVYLCASSFGQGLTYEQYFGPGTRLTVT.

The rearrangement joins TRBV30 to TRBJ2-4; D is ambiguous. Germline lookup yields CDR1 GTSNPN and CDR2 SVGIG (reference sequence). The V end lost 2 bases, the J end lost 7 bases, and 12 bases lay between the germline ends. The CDR3 is 13 amino acids. CDR3 sequence (DNA): TGTGCCTGGAGTCCAGATCGTGGGAACATTCAGTACTTC. This codes for CAWSPDRGNIQYF.

The rearrangement links TRBV6-1 to TRBJ2-2, with 8 bases fitting TRBD1. This CDR3 has 13 amino acids. Germline V gene sequence: CDR1 MNHNS, CDR2 SASEGT. The V segment lost 11 bases and the J segment 5 bases; nucleotides outside the gene matches: 7. The CDR3 loop is CASATGETGELFF. CDR3 coding DNA: TGTGCCTCCGCGACAGGGGAGACCGGGGAGCTGTTTTTT.

This clone is a singleton in its sample. The chain employs TRBV11-2 and TRBJ1-3; TRBD1 might be the D (6 bases). The CDR3 extends over 14 amino acids. Germline V gene data show CDR1 as SGHAT and CDR2 as FQNNGV. With 4 bases removed from V and 4 bases from J, the gap between germline ends came to 11 bases. The CDR3 bases are TGTGCCAGCAGCTCCCAGGGGACCGGAAACACCATATATTTT. This sequence encodes CASSSQGTGNTIYF.

V is TRBV2 and J is TRBJ1-2; D gene unclear. Trimming removed 7 bases from V and 3 bases from J, with 12 bases in between. Germline CDR1 is SNHLY and CDR2 is FYNNEI. The CDR3 contains 13 residues. CDR3 residues: CASIWQADYGYTF. The CDR3 DNA is TGTGCCAGCATTTGGCAGGCCGACTATGGCTACACCTTC.

The chain has TRBV5-1 and TRBJ1-6; D unclear. CDR3 length: 15 amino acids. Germline loops: CDR1 SGHRS, CDR2 YFSETQ. The V end lost 4 bases, the J end lost 4 bases, and 12 bases lay between the germline ends. CDR3 sequence (DNA): TGCGCCAGCAGCCTGGCGGGAGATTATAATTCACCCCTCCACTTT. It specifies CASSLAGDYNSPLHF.

The V call is TRBV18, the J call TRBJ1-2; tentative D call: TRBD1 (6 bases). Trimming pared 3 bases from V and 4 bases from J, leaving 12 bases between. The CDR3 is 14 amino acids. CDR1 and CDR2 (germline): KGHSH, LQKENI. The CDR3 sequence: CASSPPQGFYGYTF. As DNA, the CDR3 is TGTGCCAGCTCACCTCCACAGGGTTTCTATGGCTACACCTTC.

This chain connects TRBV25-1 to TRBJ1-1; D not certain. The germline gives CDR1 MGHDK, CDR2 SYGVNS. The V gene lost 3 bases and the J gene lost 0 bases, with 11 bases spanning the gap. This CDR3 is built from 15 residues. The CDR3 region is CASSETGPLNTEAFF. For the CDR3, the DNA is TGTGCCAGCAGTGAGACCGGGCCCTTGAACACTGAAGCTTTCTTT.